Listed here are 21 T cell receptor beta chains from one sample, sequenced in a study of human T cells and chemical hapten exposure. TCRdb re-derived calls from the RACE reads in MiXCR, one entry per CDR3 protein. Of 55,000 to 75,000 distinct CDR3 sequences listed, around 11% were seen once; the top ten hold roughly 2.3%. Indicated time point: patch test 3, about 24 weeks after DPC sensitization. Regarding treatment: therapeutic diphenylcyclopropenone sensitization with weekly scalp DPC. Sequencing was performed on whole blood, taken in connection with sensitization to the hapten diphenylcyclopropenone (DPC). The source is a man aged 25 to 40 with alopecia areata. Some clones in this sample may be carry-over from other donors' samples.

This clonotype has just a few counts. This chain connects TRBV28 to TRBJ1-2; D is perhaps TRBD1 (5 bases). Deletions cut 4 bases from V and 6 bases from J, with 12 bases between. Germline loops: CDR1 MDHEN, CDR2 SYDVKM. The CDR3 runs 13 residues. CDR3 in amino acids: CASSSQGFNGYTF. DNA for the CDR3: TGTGCCAGCAGTTCCCAGGGCTTTAATGGCTACACCTTC.

This clonotype was picked up many times. The chain employs TRBV19 and TRBJ2-1, with 10 bases matching TRBD2. This CDR3 is 14 amino acids long. The V segment lost 6 bases and the J segment 5 bases; nucleotides outside the gene matches: 4. Looked up from germline, CDR1 is LNHDA and CDR2 is SQIVND (reference sequence). Here the CDR3 reads CASRKLAGHNEQFF. The CDR3 region has the DNA TGTGCCAGTAGGAAACTAGCGGGGCACAATGAGCAGTTCTTC.

This clonotype was seen many times. This chain uses TRBV9 with TRBJ2-1, with 8 bases fitting TRBD2. The trim removed 0 bases at V and 4 bases at J, leaving 3 bases unmatched. This CDR3 is built from 15 residues. CDR1 is SGDLS and CDR2 is YYNGEE in the germline V gene. The CDR3 coding sequence is TGTGCCAGCAGCGTAGCGGGACTAGGGTACAATGAGCAGTTCTTC. This codes for CASSVAGLGYNEQFF.

The chain's CDR3 is CASTWDRTNSPLHF. The CDR3 DNA is TGTGCCAGCACCTGGGACAGGACTAATTCACCCCTCCACTTT. The chain is built from TRBV7-8 and TRBJ1-6, with 8 bases aligning to TRBD1. V lost 7 bases to trimming and J lost 6 bases; unmatched junction nucleotides: 5. CDR1 and CDR2 (germline): SGHVS, FQNEAQ. This CDR3 is built from 14 residues.

The J gene is TRBJ1-1, the V gene TRBV4-1; TRBD1 agrees at 7 bases. Germline V CDR1 and CDR2: MGHRA, YSYEKL. The CDR3 consists of 16 residues. V was clipped by 1 base and J by 2 bases; unmatched bases: 7. As DNA, the CDR3 is TGCGCCAGCAGCCAAGTTACCGGGACAGCTAACACTGAAGCTTTCTTT. Its translation is CASSQVTGTANTEAFF.

This clonotype was observed many times. The chain couples TRBV6-6 to TRBJ2-7; D is perhaps TRBD2 (6 bases). V was trimmed by 5 bases and J by 1 base, leaving 15 bases between them. CDR3 length: 15 residues. Per the germline V gene, CDR1 is MNHNY and CDR2 is SVGAGI (reference sequence). The CDR3 DNA sequence: TGTGCCAGCAGTACGGGCCCCCGGGGGTCCTACGAGCAGTACTTC. Amino acid sequence: CASSTGPRGSYEQYF.

This clonotype was seen at least ten times. The gene calls are TRBV4-2 and TRBJ1-2; weak D call: TRBD1 (6 bases). CDR3 length: 15 amino acids. Germline V gives CDR1 LGHNA, CDR2 YNFKEQ. Trimming took 1 base from V and 4 from J, leaving 13 bases between them. This chain's CDR3 is CASSQGAGGLYGYTF. The CDR3 coding sequence is TGTGCCAGCAGCCAAGGGGCGGGGGGCCTCTATGGCTACACCTTC.

This clonotype has more than one count but fewer than ten. This chain links TRBV12-3 or TRBV12-4 with TRBJ2-3; D tentatively reads TRBD1 or TRBD2 (6 bases each). This CDR3 has 15 amino acids. Between the trimmed V and J ends, which lost 4 bases and 0 bases, there was a span of 11 bases. CDR3 bases: TGTGCCAGCAGTTGGAGGGGGGATAGCACAGATACGCAGTATTTT. Encoded protein: CASSWRGDSTDTQYF.

The J gene is TRBJ2-1, the V gene TRBV10-3, with TRBD2 matching over 13 bases. Trimming at V came to 6 bases and at J to 2 bases, leaving 16 bases not matched to a gene. Germline CDR1 reads ENHRY; CDR2 reads SYGVKD. There are 20 residues in the CDR3. CDR3 sequence (DNA): TGTGCCATCAGGGACACTAGCGGGGGGGCCAAGGAAGGGGCCTACAATGAGCAGTTCTTC. It encodes CAIRDTSGGAKEGAYNEQFF.

The V gene is TRBV29-1, the J gene TRBJ2-7; a possible D gene is TRBD1 (5 bases). The CDR3 runs to 14 residues. The germline V and J ends were trimmed by 4 bases and 5 bases, with 18 bases remaining between them. The germline gives CDR1 SQVTM, CDR2 ANQGSEA. The CDR3 nucleotides read TGCAGCGTTGGTCCGTCAGGGCATATAGACGAGCAGTACTTC. Its protein is CSVGPSGHIDEQYF.

This clonotype has just a few counts. The chain joins TRBV12-3 or TRBV12-4 to TRBJ1-5; 10 nucleotides line up with TRBD1. The V and J ends lost 0 bases and 3 bases, in that order; junction bases with no gene match: 2. The CDR3 consists of 16 residues. The DNA of the CDR3 is TGTGCCAGCAGTTTAGCGGGACAGGGGATCAATCAGCCCCAGCATTTT. Protein sequence: CASSLAGQGINQPQHF.

V gene TRBV20-1 combines with J gene TRBJ1-2, with 9 bases lining up with TRBD1. The J segment lost 5 bases and the V segment lost 5 bases, leaving 6 bases of the junction unmatched. The CDR3 sequence is 13 residues long. From germline, CDR1 is DFQATT and CDR2 SNEGSKA (reference sequence). CDR3 in DNA: TGCAGTGCTTCACCCGACAGGGGGTATGGCTACACCTTC. This encodes CSASPDRGYGYTF.

This clonotype was recorded many times. The chain has TRBV5-1 and TRBJ2-3, with a possible D match to TRBD2 (5 bases). Germline values: CDR1 SGHRS, CDR2 YFSETQ. Trimming took off 4 bases at V and 2 bases at J, with 20 bases between the two ends. The CDR3 loop spans 17 amino acids. The CDR3 DNA reads as TGCGCCAGCAGCGCAACCCATGAATGGAGGAACACAGATACGCAGTATTTT. The encoded protein is CASSATHEWRNTDTQYF. The full variable domain, completed using reference TRBV5-1 and TRBJ2-3, is KAGVTQTPRYLIKTRGQQVTLSCSPISGHRSVSWYQQTPGQGLQFLFEYFSETQRNKGNFPGRFSGRQFSNSRSEMNVSTLELGDSALYLCASSATHEWRNTDTQYFGPGTRLTVL.

Many counts were recorded for this clonotype. V gene TRBV23-1 combines with J gene TRBJ2-7; D is perhaps TRBD2 (6 bases). TRBV23-1 is an ORF, with its function uncertain. V was pared by 1 base and J by 6 bases, with 19 bases between. The CDR3 contains 16 residues. CDR3 sequence reads: CASSQCGGHGAGEQYF. The CDR3 DNA reads TGCGCCAGCAGTCAATGCGGTGGCCATGGAGCGGGCGAGCAGTACTTC.

This chain connects TRBV10-3 to TRBJ1-5; possible D gene TRBD1, 5 bases. The CDR3 has 16 residues. V lost 4 bases and J lost 7, with 20 bases in between. CDR1 is ENHRY and CDR2 is SYGVKD in the germline V gene. The CDR3 is CAISGGRTFSNQPQHF. CDR3 DNA: TGTGCCATCAGTGGGGGTCGGACATTCTCGAACCAGCCCCAGCATTTT.

This clonotype turned up a few times. V gene TRBV29-1 combines with J gene TRBJ2-1; D perhaps matches TRBD1 (6 bases). V shed 6 bases and J shed 2 bases, with 8 bases lying between them. This CDR3 has 12 amino acids. Germline V CDR1 and CDR2: SQVTM, ANQGSEA. This CDR3 reads CSVKGAYNEQFF. The CDR3 DNA reads as TGCAGCGTCAAGGGGGCCTACAATGAGCAGTTCTTC.

The sample holds a few counts of this clonotype. The V call is TRBV3-1, the J call TRBJ1-5; D perhaps matches TRBD1 (5 bases). The CDR3 extends over 14 amino acids. Trimming removed 2 bases from V and 4 bases from J, with 9 bases in between. Germline CDR1 LGHDT, CDR2 YNNKEL (reference sequence). CDR3 sequence reads: CASSQSRGNQPQHF. CDR3 nucleotide sequence: TGTGCCAGCAGCCAAAGTCGGGGGAATCAGCCCCAGCATTTT.

This chain joins TRBV12-3 or TRBV12-4 and TRBJ2-2; 8 bases fit TRBD1. The CDR3 consists of 16 residues. Unmatched junction bases numbered 11, after V lost 4 bases and J lost 7 bases. CDR3 DNA sequence: TGTGCCAGCAGTTCGGGACAGGCATTGAGGATCGGGGAGCTGTTTTTT. Residues: CASSSGQALRIGELFF.

This clonotype was found a few times. The CDR3 loop is CSARSGGSTDTQYF. For the CDR3, the DNA is TGCAGTGCTAGGAGCGGGGGAAGCACAGATACGCAGTATTTT. J is TRBJ2-3 and V is TRBV20-1, with 8 nucleotides matching TRBD2. Germline CDR1 DFQATT, CDR2 SNEGSKA (reference sequence). V was pared by 3 bases and J by 0 bases, with 2 bases of the junction left unmatched. CDR3 length: 14 amino acids.

Ten or more counts support this clonotype. The gene calls are TRBV20-1 and TRBJ1-6; TRBD1 matches 9 bases. The length of the CDR3 is 16 residues. Germline CDR1 and CDR2: DFQATT and SNEGSKA (reference sequence). J was trimmed by 7 bases and V by 2 bases; bases with no gene match: 9. The CDR3 spells CSARIGNRGRNSPLHF. CDR3 in DNA: TGCAGTGCTAGAATAGGCAACAGGGGGCGGAATTCACCCCTCCACTTT.

This clonotype came up many times. The rearrangement joins TRBV18 to TRBJ1-2; 7 bases are a match to TRBD1. The junction had 9 bases not matched to a gene; V was cut back by 6 bases and J by 8 bases. Germline CDR1 and CDR2: KGHSH and LQKENI. There are 13 residues in the CDR3. The CDR3 is CASSPDREDGYTF. Here the CDR3 DNA reads TGTGCCAGCTCGCCTGACAGGGAAGACGGCTACACCTTC.